This TCR beta chain came from a study of T-cell memory formation after mild COVID-19. Study as a whole: TCR clusters were mostly confined to one donor each.

TCR alpha and TCR beta cDNA libraries carrying sample barcodes and UMIs were produced by 5'RACE using constant-segment primers. MiXCR, run by TCRdb on the 5' RACE reads, gives a single entry per CDR3 protein. The data show 98,000 or so distinct CDR3 sequences, with 18% seen just once and roughly 5.5% held by the top ten. The CDR3 is made up of 14 amino acids. CDR1 and CDR2 (germline): LNHDA, SQIVND (reference sequence). V lost 0 bases and J 5 bases, leaving 10 bases between the germline ends. Study findings and constraints: CD4+ contracting clones were mainly CM and EM; CD8+ ones, EMRA. Contracting clones from day 15 to 85 showed balanced CD4/CD8; later expanders favored CD4+.

This clonotype was found a few times. Antigen: not known. The receptor was derived from a young man who had mild COVID-19 (a few samples of this study predate the infection). Cell type and time point are not known. The V call is TRBV19, the J call TRBJ1-2; D is ambiguous. Sequencing input: PBMCs or a T cell subset sorted from them (not recorded which). CDR3 residues: CASSIDHLGYGYTF. CDR3 coding DNA: TGTGCCAGTAGTATAGATCACCTGGGTTATGGCTACACCTTC.